These 31 T cell receptor beta chains came from one sample sequenced in a study of blood T cell repertoires in COVID-19. Libraries were prepared by immunoSEQ multiplex PCR; TCRdb keeps only in-frame clonotypes and omits some of them. Of about 330,000 clones listed, roughly 89% are singletons. The sequenced material came from peripheral blood. The receptors originated from a man aged 25-45 years with COVID-19, enrolled during active disease.

Only a few counts were recorded for this clone. The rearrangement uses TRBV6-5 and TRBJ2-2, with 11 nucleotides matching TRBD2. This CDR3 comprises 15 residues. Germline trimming cut 7 bases from V and 5 bases from J; bases unmatched to any gene: 6. The germline V gene encodes CDR1 MNHEY and CDR2 SVGAGI. CDR3 sequence (DNA): TGTGCCAGCACTCCGGGACTAGCGGCTACCGGGGAGCTGTTTTTT. Protein product: CASTPGLAATGELFF.

In its sample, this clone was seen once. The chain employs TRBV28 and TRBJ2-7; 7 nucleotides line up with TRBD1. CDR3 length: 15 amino acids. Germline loops: CDR1 MDHEN, CDR2 SYDVKM. V dropped 8 bases and J dropped 1; count of bases not matched to a gene: 11. CDR3 DNA sequence: TGTGCCAGCGTTAGGAACAGGGGCATTTCCTACGAGCAGTACTTC. It yields the protein CASVRNRGISYEQYF.

This chain connects TRBV5-1 to TRBJ2-2; D unresolved. The CDR3 covers 17 residues. V dropped 1 base and J dropped 0 bases, with 13 bases sitting between them. CDR1 SGHRS and CDR2 YFSETQ come from the germline V gene. As DNA, the CDR3 is TGCGCCAGCAGCTTGTTGTCGCGAGTATCGAACACCGGGGAGCTGTTTTTT. It encodes CASSLLSRVSNTGELFF. Combining the CDR3 with reference TRBV5-1 and TRBJ2-2 gives the whole variable domain KAGVTQTPRYLIKTRGQQVTLSCSPISGHRSVSWYQQTPGQGLQFLFEYFSETQRNKGNFPGRFSGRQFSNSRSEMNVSTLELGDSALYLCASSLLSRVSNTGELFFGEGSRLTVL.

The V call is TRBV3-1 (or the pseudogene TRBV3-2), the J call TRBJ2-7, with 7 bases lining up with TRBD2. This CDR3 has 15 amino acids. With 0 bases clipped from V and 5 bases from J, the junction kept 7 bases outside the gene matches. Germline V gene sequence: CDR1 LGHDT, CDR2 YNNKEL (reference sequence). The CDR3 protein is CASSQDLTSWNEQYF. The CDR3 DNA follows: TGTGCCAGCAGCCAAGATTTGACTAGCTGGAACGAGCAGTACTTC.

The rearrangement links TRBV7-6 to TRBJ1-2; 9 positions agree with TRBD1. Germline trimming cut 3 bases from V and 4 bases from J; bases unmatched to any gene: 6. The CDR3 has 15 amino acids. The germline V gene has CDR1 SGHVS and CDR2 FNYEAQ. CDR3 amino acids: CASSFSDRGPYGYTF. The DNA of the CDR3 is TGTGCCAGCAGCTTCTCGGACAGGGGACCCTATGGCTACACCTTC.

The V call is TRBV5-1, the J call TRBJ2-2, with 8 bases matching TRBD1. In germline, CDR1 is SGHRS, CDR2 YFSETQ. The CDR3 length is 15 residues. Losses at the gene ends were 5 bases for V and 4 bases for J; bases not matched to a gene: 7. The CDR3 loop is CASSVQGGGTGELFF. The CDR3 DNA reads as TGCGCCAGCAGTGTACAGGGGGGAGGCACCGGGGAGCTGTTTTTT. Full variable domain (rest looked up from reference TRBV5-1 and TRBJ2-2): KAGVTQTPRYLIKTRGQQVTLSCSPISGHRSVSWYQQTPGQGLQFLFEYFSETQRNKGNFPGRFSGRQFSNSRSEMNVSTLELGDSALYLCASSVQGGGTGELFFGEGSRLTVL.

In its sample, this clone was seen many times. This chain joins TRBV11-1 and TRBJ2-2; 9 bases map to TRBD1. V lost 5 bases to trimming and J lost 6 bases; unmatched junction nucleotides: 7. Germline assignment: CDR1 SGHAT and CDR2 FQDESV (reference sequence). The CDR3 contains 15 residues. CDR3 protein: CASSPGQGISGELFF. DNA of the CDR3: TGTGCCAGCAGCCCGGGACAGGGTATCTCCGGGGAGCTGTTTTTT.

The chain joins TRBV11-1 to TRBJ2-7; tentative D call: TRBD2 (6 bases). CDR1 is SGHAT, CDR2 FQDESV, per germline (reference sequence). The CDR3 totals 14 residues. The V end lost 5 bases, the J end lost 8 bases, and 19 bases lay between the germline ends. DNA for the CDR3: TGTGCCAGCAGCCCGGACAATGGGGGAGGAAAGCAGTACTTC. It is translated as CASSPDNGGGKQYF. The full variable domain, completed using reference TRBV11-1 and TRBJ2-7, is EAEVAQSPRYKITEKSQAVAFWCDPISGHATLYWYRQILGQGPELLVQFQDESVVDDSQLPKDRFSAERLKGVDSTLKIQPAELGDSAMYLCASSPDNGGGKQYFGPGTRLTVT.

V and J are TRBV24-1 and TRBJ2-1, with D maybe TRBD1 (7 bases). CDR3 length: 18 residues. Germline CDR1 KGHDR, CDR2 SFDVKD. The V end lost 5 bases, the J end lost 7 bases, and 26 bases lay between the germline ends. The DNA of the CDR3 is TGTGCCACCAGTGGGTCCGGTTATGACAGGGACTTTCGAAATGAGCAGTTCTTC. Translated: CATSGSGYDRDFRNEQFF.

The chain employs TRBV7-8 and TRBJ2-1, with 7 bases identical to TRBD1. Germline CDR1 is SGHVS and CDR2 is FQNEAQ. The CDR3 extends over 15 amino acids. V dropped 5 bases and J dropped 4; count of bases not matched to a gene: 8. CDR3: CASSKEQGIYNEQFF. CDR3 bases: TGTGCCAGCAGCAAAGAACAGGGGATATACAATGAGCAGTTCTTC.

The chain uses TRBV6-2 or TRBV6-3 and TRBJ2-5; TRBD1 agrees at 7 bases. The CDR3 runs 15 residues. The V gene end was trimmed by 5 bases and the J gene end by 5 bases; junction bases not matched to a gene: 11. Germline V gene lookup returns CDR1 MNHEY and CDR2 SVGEGT. The CDR3 nucleotides read TGTGCCAGCAGTAAGGGGGCGGGCCTGCTGGAGACCCAGTACTTC. Amino acids: CASSKGAGLLETQYF.

The genes are TRBV4-3 and TRBJ2-1; tentative D call: TRBD2 (6 bases). Trimming removed 3 bases from V and 0 bases from J, with 15 bases in between. The germline V gene has CDR1 LGHNA and CDR2 YSLEER. The CDR3 contains 17 residues. The CDR3 region is CASSQGLGQSSYNEQFF. CDR3 sequence (DNA): TGCGCCAGCAGCCAGGGACTGGGCCAAAGCTCCTACAATGAGCAGTTCTTC.

This chain uses TRBV29-1 with TRBJ2-7; 9 nucleotides align to TRBD1. J lost 2 bases, V lost 5 bases, and 4 bases had no gene match. Germline CDR1 and CDR2: SQVTM and ANQGSEA. CDR3 length equals 13 residues. The CDR3 is CSVSDRGPYEQYF. Here the CDR3 DNA reads TGCAGCGTTTCGGACAGGGGTCCCTACGAGCAGTACTTC.

V and J are TRBV3-1 (or the pseudogene TRBV3-2) and TRBJ2-5; 7 nucleotides line up with TRBD1. The germline V gene encodes CDR1 LGHDT and CDR2 YNNKEL (reference sequence). V gave up 1 base and J gave up 2 bases; unmatched junction bases: 4. The CDR3 contains 15 residues. The CDR3 coding sequence is TGTGCCAGCAGCCAAGCGGACAGGCTTCAAGAGACCCAGTACTTC. Encoded protein: CASSQADRLQETQYF.

This clone was seen only once. This chain connects TRBV24-1 to TRBJ2-1, with D unresolved. Trimming shortened V by 4 bases and J by 3 bases, and 3 bases separated the two germline ends. There are 12 residues in the CDR3. Per germline, CDR1 KGHDR and CDR2 SFDVKD. CDR3 nucleotide sequence: TGTGCCACCAGTGACTACTACAATGAGCAGTTCTTC. This translates into CATSDYYNEQFF.

CDR3 sequence (DNA): TGTGCCAGTAGTAGGGAGGGGAGCACAGATACGCAGTATTTT. Protein: CASSREGSTDTQYF. The rearrangement uses TRBV19 and TRBJ2-3; 7 nucleotides align to TRBD2. This CDR3 has 14 amino acids. J was trimmed by 0 bases and V by 4 bases; bases with no gene match: 1. CDR1 is LNHDA and CDR2 is SQIVND in the germline V gene (reference sequence).

The rearrangement links TRBV7-2 to TRBJ2-3, with 9 positions matching TRBD1. CDR1 is SGHTA, CDR2 FQGNSA, per germline. The CDR3 spans 17 residues. The V and J ends lost 2 bases and 4 bases, in that order; junction bases with no gene match: 10. CDR3 in amino acids: CASSLTLRTGVADTQYF. The CDR3 nucleotides are TGTGCCAGCAGCTTAACACTCCGGACAGGGGTGGCAGATACGCAGTATTTT.

The chain carries TRBV19 and TRBJ2-2; D is unresolved. Per germline, CDR1 LNHDA and CDR2 SQIVND (reference sequence). The CDR3 is 14 amino acids. V was trimmed by 1 base and J by 4 bases, leaving 7 bases between them. In DNA form, the CDR3 reads TGTGCCAGTAGTATAGGTGGGCTCACCGGGGAGCTGTTTTTT. It is translated as CASSIGGLTGELFF.

This clone was counted a few times. The chain joins TRBV3-1 (or the pseudogene TRBV3-2) to TRBJ1-3; 9 nucleotides agree with TRBD1. The CDR3 runs to 16 residues. Germline V gives CDR1 LGHDT, CDR2 YNNKEL (reference sequence). V was clipped by 4 bases and J by 1 base; unmatched bases: 5. CDR3 coding DNA: TGTGCCAGCAGCCGTGTGACAGGGGGATCTGGAAACACCATATATTTT. Its translation is CASSRVTGGSGNTIYF.

The genes are TRBV19 and TRBJ2-5, with D unclear. V shed 5 bases and J shed 4 bases, with 20 bases lying between them. CDR1 and CDR2 (germline): LNHDA, SQIVND (reference sequence). CDR3 length: 16 residues. The CDR3 sequence is CASSSGPYTHRETQYF. CDR3 sequence (DNA): TGTGCCAGTAGTTCCGGTCCCTATACACACAGAGAGACCCAGTACTTC. Combining the CDR3 with reference TRBV19 and TRBJ2-5 gives the whole variable domain DGGITQSPKYLFRKEGQNVTLSCEQNLNHDAMYWYRQDPGQGLRLIYYSQIVNDFQKGDIAEGYSVSREKKESFPLTVTSAQKNPTAFYLCASSSGPYTHRETQYFGPGTRLLVL.

The chain carries TRBV18 and TRBJ2-3; D might be TRBD2 (6 bases). V gave up 3 bases and J gave up 0 bases, with 16 bases separating them. Germline lookup yields CDR1 KGHSH and CDR2 LQKENI. The CDR3 totals 17 residues. The CDR3 DNA follows: TGTGCCAGCTCACCCGGACTATATGAGGTTAGCACAGATACGCAGTATTTT. Protein product: CASSPGLYEVSTDTQYF.

V gene TRBV7-9 combines with J gene TRBJ1-2; D call uncertain. The V and J ends lost 5 bases and 1 base respectively, with 11 bases between them. Looked up from germline, CDR1 is SEHNR and CDR2 is FQNEAQ (reference sequence). The CDR3 totals 14 residues. Here the CDR3 reads CASSLFRDNYGYTF. In nucleotides, the CDR3 is TGTGCCAGCAGCCTATTCCGCGATAACTATGGCTACACCTTC. The variable domain in full, completed from reference TRBV7-9 and TRBJ1-2, reads DTGVSQNPRHKITKRGQNVTFRCDPISEHNRLYWYRQTLGQGPEFLTYFQNEAQLEKSRLLSDRFSAERPKGSFSTLEIQRTEQGDSAMYLCASSLFRDNYGYTFGSGTRLTVV.

The CDR3 loop reads CASSGDTGSYNEQFF. For the CDR3, the DNA is TGTGCCAGCAGCGGGGACACCGGCTCCTACAATGAGCAGTTCTTC. The chain links TRBV9 to TRBJ2-1; tentatively, D is TRBD1 (6 bases). Trimming pared 3 bases from V and 0 bases from J, leaving 10 bases between. CDR3 length: 15 amino acids. Germline values: CDR1 SGDLS, CDR2 YYNGEE.

The chain has TRBV7-9 and TRBJ1-2, with 9 bases lining up with TRBD1. This CDR3 region has 15 residues. With V trimmed by 4 bases and J by 5 bases, 8 bases remained unmatched. The germline V gene encodes CDR1 SEHNR and CDR2 FQNEAQ (reference sequence). The CDR3 is CASSYVPGQGYGYTF. Written as DNA, the CDR3 is TGTGCCAGCAGCTACGTCCCGGGACAGGGTTATGGCTACACCTTC. The full variable domain, rest sourced from reference TRBV7-9 and TRBJ1-2, is DTGVSQNPRHKITKRGQNVTFRCDPISEHNRLYWYRQTLGQGPEFLTYFQNEAQLEKSRLLSDRFSAERPKGSFSTLEIQRTEQGDSAMYLCASSYVPGQGYGYTFGSGTRLTVV.

The CDR3 protein is CASSLVASGRALPLFF. CDR3 nucleotide sequence: TGCGCCAGCAGCTTGGTAGCTAGCGGGAGAGCCTTACCGCTGTTCTTC. The gene calls are TRBV5-1 and TRBJ2-1; 10 bases fit TRBD2. V lost 0 bases to trimming and J lost 15 bases; unmatched junction nucleotides: 15. Germline V CDR1 and CDR2: SGHRS, YFSETQ. CDR3 size: 16 residues.

The CDR3 protein is CASSLVTGGGYTGELFF. CDR3 nucleotide sequence: TGTGCCAGCAGCTTAGTTACTGGCGGGGGGTACACCGGGGAGCTGTTTTTT. V and J are TRBV7-6 and TRBJ2-2; the match to TRBD2 covers 8 bases. The CDR3 covers 17 residues. The germline gives CDR1 SGHVS, CDR2 FNYEAQ. Trimming at V came to 1 base and at J to 3 bases, leaving 7 bases not matched to a gene.

The rearrangement links TRBV5-6 to TRBJ2-2; a weak D match, TRBD1 (5 bases). With 0 bases removed from V and 6 bases from J, the gap between germline ends came to 15 bases. Germline CDR1 SGHDT, CDR2 YYEEEE. This CDR3 has 16 residues. The CDR3 loop reads CASSLDSQGGAGELFF. DNA of the CDR3: TGTGCCAGCAGCTTGGATTCCCAGGGTGGTGCCGGGGAGCTGTTTTTT.

The chain is built from TRBV9 and TRBJ1-1; D uncertain. The CDR3 loop spans 12 amino acids. Trimming pared 1 base from V and 3 bases from J, leaving 4 bases between. The germline CDR1 and CDR2 sequences are SGDLS and YYNGEE. CDR3 residues: CASSVSDTEAFF. The CDR3 DNA reads as TGTGCCAGCAGCGTATCAGACACTGAAGCTTTCTTT.

The CDR3 spells CASSVSSVGSPLHF. The CDR3, as DNA: TGTGCCAGCAGCGTAAGTAGCGTCGGATCACCCCTCCACTTT. The chain recombines TRBV9 with TRBJ1-6, with no clear D. CDR3 length: 14 amino acids. CDR1 is SGDLS and CDR2 is YYNGEE in the germline V gene. Trimming shortened V by 1 base and J by 10 bases, and 12 bases separated the two germline ends. Using reference TRBV9 and TRBJ1-6 for the parts outside the CDR3, the full variable domain is DSGVTQTPKHLITATGQRVTLRCSPRSGDLSVYWYQQSLDQGLQFLIQYYNGEERAKGNILERFSAQQFPDLHSELNLSSLELGDSALYFCASSVSSVGSPLHFGNGTRLTVT.

As to this clone: A single base separates this from a much larger clone, so it may be a read error. The chain carries TRBV3-1 (or the pseudogene TRBV3-2) and TRBJ2-7; TRBD1 matches at 8 bases. J gave up 0 bases and V 1 base, and 2 bases lay outside the gene matches. In germline, CDR1 is LGHDT, CDR2 YNNKEL (reference sequence). The CDR3 consists of 15 residues. CDR3 in DNA: TGTGCCAGCAGCCAAGGGACAGGGAGCTCCTACGAGCAGTACTTC. Encoded protein: CASSQGTGSSYEQYF.

The V call is TRBV6-1, the J call TRBJ1-5; TRBD1 matches 7 bases. J lost 7 bases, V lost 3 bases, and 6 bases had no gene match. Germline V CDR1 and CDR2: MNHNS, SASEGT. This CDR3 is built from 14 residues. CDR3 loop: CASSEGQGGQPQHF. The CDR3 DNA follows: TGTGCCAGCAGTGAGGGGCAGGGGGGACAGCCCCAGCATTTT.